Listed here are 30 T cell receptor beta chains from one sample, sequenced in a study of patients and donors after allogeneic stem cell transplantation (dated by TCRdb to the early 2020s). The library came from RT-PCR. Instrument on record: NextSeq 550. TCRdb trimmed public reads at Q25 via fastp, called clones via MiXCR and kept in-frame beta chains. Rows matching on CDR3 protein sequence are summarized as one entry with the most common DNA and genes. Recorded for this sample are around 150,000 distinct CDR3 sequences; about a third of them occurred a single time. Of the sample, approximately 50% is held by the ten largest clones. Source material: blood, either unsorted or a sorted T cell fraction (not recorded which). These receptors came from a human donor who was either an allogeneic HSCT recipient or a stem cell or donor lymphocyte infusion donor (not recorded which). It is not recorded whose cells these are; they may come from a transplant donor.

This clonotype was seen more than once but under ten times. The V and J genes are TRBV12-3 or TRBV12-4 and TRBJ1-1; D is ambiguous. The CDR3 loop spans 15 amino acids. Trimming removed 3 bases at V and 7 bases at J, with 18 bases between. The CDR3 reads CASSFTSTGGREAFF. CDR3 nucleotides: TGTGCCAGCAGTTTCACGTCAACCGGAGGACGTGAAGCTTTCTTT.

About this clonotype itself: Likely a read error: the CDR3 ends without its conserved phenylalanine or tryptophan. The chain carries TRBV12-3 or TRBV12-4 and TRBJ1-1; no definite D call. With 6 bases removed from V and 3 bases from J, the gap between germline ends came to 5 bases. The CDR3 covers 11 residues. The CDR3 nucleotides read TGTGCCAGCAGGGGAGACACTGAAGCTTTCTTG. It yields the protein CASRGDTEAFL.

Only a few counts were recorded for this clonotype. The chain couples TRBV28 to TRBJ1-6; the D is unclear. The CDR3 is 14 residues long. Germline CDR1 is MDHEN and CDR2 is SYDVKM. The V gene lost 6 bases and the J gene lost 4 bases, with 10 bases spanning the gap. CDR3 region: CASSQDGYNSPLHF. In DNA form, the CDR3 reads TGTGCCAGCAGCCAGGACGGATATAATTCACCCCTCCACTTT.

This clonotype was counted ten times or more. The J gene is TRBJ1-2, the V gene TRBV29-1, with D maybe TRBD1 (6 bases). The CDR3 loop spans 12 amino acids. V lost 7 bases and J lost 7, with 16 bases in between. Germline-derived CDR1 and CDR2 are SQVTM and ANQGSEA. The CDR3 loop is CSGISGEAGYTF. The DNA of the CDR3 is TGCAGCGGAATCTCAGGGGAAGCTGGCTACACCTTC.

The V call is TRBV6-5, the J call TRBJ2-3; no definite D call. Per germline, CDR1 MNHEY and CDR2 SVGAGI. CDR3 size: 14 residues. Trimming removed 5 bases at V and 0 bases at J, with 9 bases between. CDR3 sequence: CASSTTGSTDTQYF. The CDR3 region has the DNA TGTGCCAGCAGTACGACTGGAAGCACAGATACGCAGTATTTT.

The chain carries TRBV25-1 and TRBJ2-7; 7 bases match TRBD1. This CDR3 has 13 residues. CDR1 MGHDK and CDR2 SYGVNS come from the germline V gene. With V trimmed by 6 bases and J by 4 bases, 6 bases remained unmatched. The DNA of the CDR3 is TGTGCCAGCAGCGTAGGGACAGTTTACGAGCAGTACTTC. It specifies CASSVGTVYEQYF.

This clonotype was observed a single time. V gene TRBV28 combines with J gene TRBJ2-2; TRBD1 is a possible D gene (6 bases). Trimming stripped 2 bases from V and 7 bases from J, with 14 bases between. This CDR3 has 15 residues. Per germline, CDR1 MDHEN and CDR2 SYDVKM. The DNA for the CDR3 is TGTGCCAGCAGTTTAGCCCAGGGGAATGGCGGGGAGCTGTTTTTT. It codes for CASSLAQGNGGELFF.

The chain couples TRBV12-3 or TRBV12-4 to TRBJ1-6; 7 nucleotides align to TRBD1. The CDR3 is made up of 15 amino acids. V lost 1 base to trimming and J lost 8 bases; unmatched junction nucleotides: 5. The CDR3 bases are TGTGCCAGCAGTTTAGGTCCAGGGGGTCATTCACCCCTCCACTTT. This translates into CASSLGPGGHSPLHF.

The chain links TRBV20-1 to TRBJ1-6, with 7 bases matching TRBD1. V lost 2 bases, J lost 10 bases, and 8 bases stayed unmatched. From germline, CDR1 is DFQATT and CDR2 SNEGSKA (reference sequence). The CDR3 sequence is 14 residues long. CDR3 region: CSARLDREGSPLHF. The CDR3 nucleotides are TGCAGTGCTAGACTCGACAGGGAAGGCTCACCCCTCCACTTT.

This sequence joins TRBV12-3 or TRBV12-4 and TRBJ2-1, with D maybe TRBD2 (5 bases). V was shortened by 6 bases and J by 5 bases, with 17 bases between the two germline ends. The CDR3 contains 15 residues. The CDR3 nucleotides read TGTGCCAGCAGCAGCGGACGCCCCACAGACAATGAGCAGTTCTTC. It codes for CASSSGRPTDNEQFF.

This clonotype came up a few times. The chain links TRBV25-1 to TRBJ1-4, with D possibly being TRBD1 (5 bases). V was pared by 3 bases and J by 6 bases, with 11 bases between. Germline CDR1 and CDR2: MGHDK and SYGVNS. This CDR3 is 14 amino acids long. The CDR3 bases are TGTGCCAGCAGTGATAGAGGGGTTGATGAAAAACTGTTTTTT. Its translation: CASSDRGVDEKLFF.

In this sample, this clonotype turned up a few times. The chain combines TRBV20-1 with TRBJ1-6, with D tentatively TRBD1 (5 bases). The CDR3 length is 14 residues. Germline V lookup: CDR1 DFQATT, CDR2 SNEGSKA (reference sequence). Trimming removed 1 base at V and 5 bases at J, with 9 bases between. CDR3 bases: TGCAGTGCTAGAGGGGGCATGGATAATTCACCCCTCCACTTT. Encoded protein: CSARGGMDNSPLHF.

This clonotype showed up just once. The V and J genes are TRBV6-5 and TRBJ2-7; D might be TRBD2 (6 bases). The CDR3 covers 16 residues. Per germline, CDR1 MNHEY and CDR2 SVGAGI. V was cut by 5 bases and J by 2 bases, with 19 bases left in between. In DNA form, the CDR3 reads TGTGCCAGCAGTCCCGGACTATCGCGCAGGACCTACGAGCAGTACGTC. This sequence encodes CASSPGLSRRTYEQYV.

J is TRBJ1-1 and V is TRBV4-3, with TRBD1 as a possible D gene (6 bases). The CDR3 is made up of 15 amino acids. V shed 4 bases and J shed 0 bases, with 12 bases lying between them. Germline CDR1 LGHNA, CDR2 YSLEER. The CDR3 sequence is CASSPSRGLNTEAFF. As DNA, the CDR3 is TGCGCCAGCAGCCCCTCCCGGGGGCTGAACACTGAAGCTTTCTTT.

The V call is TRBV5-1, the J call TRBJ2-7; D gene ambiguous. V was shortened by 0 bases and J by 1 base, with 11 bases between the two germline ends. CDR1 SGHRS and CDR2 YFSETQ come from the germline V gene. The CDR3 has 15 amino acids. The CDR3 reads CASSLAFGSSYEQYV. CDR3 DNA: TGCGCCAGCAGCTTGGCGTTCGGTTCTTCCTACGAGCAGTACGTC.

DNA of the CDR3: TGTGCCAGCAGCCCAATAGGGGGGAACTATGGCTACACCTTC. Translated, it gives CASSPIGGNYGYTF. This chain connects TRBV6-4 to TRBJ1-2; a weak D match, TRBD1 (6 bases). The CDR3 totals 14 residues. The V and J ends lost 6 bases and 2 bases respectively, with 13 bases between them. Germline CDR1 is MRHNA and CDR2 is SNTAGT.

The chain links TRBV6-5 to TRBJ1-4; D uncertain. The CDR3 is 12 residues long. Germline-derived CDR1 and CDR2 are MNHEY and SVGAGI. V lost 6 bases and J 5 bases, leaving 7 bases between the germline ends. Written as DNA, the CDR3 is TGTGCCAGCAGCCTCCGCAATGAAAAACTGTTTTTT. Amino acid sequence: CASSLRNEKLFF.

The rearrangement links TRBV12-3 or TRBV12-4 to TRBJ2-7, with a weak D call TRBD1 (5 bases). The ends were cut back, 7 bases at V and 4 bases at J, with 11 bases in the middle. The CDR3 contains 12 residues. CDR3 sequence reads: CASTARVYEQYF. The CDR3 nucleotides are TGTGCCAGCACAGCCAGGGTTTACGAGCAGTACTTC.

V gene TRBV7-9 combines with J gene TRBJ1-5; D is possibly TRBD1 (6 bases). The CDR3 loop spans 17 amino acids. Trimming pared 5 bases from V and 2 bases from J, leaving 19 bases between. Germline CDR1 reads SEHNR; CDR2 reads FQNEAQ (reference sequence). CDR3 protein: CASSLGLTGLGNQPQHF. CDR3 DNA: TGTGCCAGCAGCCTTGGGCTGACAGGTCTCGGCAATCAGCCCCAGCATTTT.

CDR3 sequence reads: CASSAPRSLAGSQETQYF. CDR3 in DNA: TGTGCCAGCAGCGCCCCTCGGAGTCTAGCGGGGTCTCAAGAGACCCAGTACTTC. The V gene is TRBV9, the J gene TRBJ2-5; 9 positions agree with TRBD2. V lost 3 bases, J lost 2 bases, and 14 bases stayed unmatched. CDR1 and CDR2 from the germline V gene are SGDLS and YYNGEE. The CDR3 runs to 18 residues.

The chain couples TRBV9 to TRBJ2-1; 12 bases fit TRBD2. Germline CDR1 SGDLS, CDR2 YYNGEE. This CDR3 has 16 amino acids. V lost 3 bases and J lost 4; bases outside the gene matches: 5. The CDR3 region has the DNA TGTGCCAGCAGCGCAGGACTAGCGGGGCATTACAATGAGCAGTTCTTC. It encodes CASSAGLAGHYNEQFF.

This sequence joins TRBV5-1 and TRBJ1-1; D is possibly TRBD1 (5 bases). CDR3 size: 15 residues. Trimming left V 2 bases short and J 1 base short, with 12 bases between. Germline V CDR1 and CDR2: SGHRS, YFSETQ. DNA for the CDR3: TGCGCCAGCAGCTTAGGGGTGAGCGGGAACACTGAAGCTTTCTTT. Its protein product is CASSLGVSGNTEAFF. Variable domain in full (rest from reference TRBV5-1 and TRBJ1-1): KAGVTQTPRYLIKTRGQQVTLSCSPISGHRSVSWYQQTPGQGLQFLFEYFSETQRNKGNFPGRFSGRQFSNSRSEMNVSTLELGDSALYLCASSLGVSGNTEAFFGQGTRLTVV.

This chain joins TRBV27 and TRBJ1-6, with D hard to call. This CDR3 region has 17 residues. Trimming removed 6 bases from V and 0 bases from J, with 15 bases in between. The germline CDR1 and CDR2 sequences are MNHEY and SMNVEV (reference sequence). The CDR3 spells CASSYERASSYNSPLHF. The CDR3 DNA reads as TGTGCCAGCAGCTACGAGAGGGCAAGCTCCTATAATTCACCCCTCCACTTT.

This clonotype was found a few times. The chain couples TRBV9 to TRBJ1-2; 7 bases agree with TRBD1. The J segment lost 8 bases and the V segment lost 7 bases, leaving 11 bases of the junction unmatched. The CDR3 spans 13 residues. Germline values: CDR1 SGDLS, CDR2 YYNGEE. The chain's CDR3 is CASGPFQGEGYTF. CDR3 DNA sequence: TGTGCCAGCGGTCCGTTTCAGGGGGAAGGCTACACCTTC. The full variable domain, rest sourced from reference TRBV9 and TRBJ1-2, is DSGVTQTPKHLITATGQRVTLRCSPRSGDLSVYWYQQSLDQGLQFLIQYYNGEERAKGNILERFSAQQFPDLHSELNLSSLELGDSALYFCASGPFQGEGYTFGSGTRLTVV.

In DNA form, the CDR3 reads TGTGCCACCAGCAGAGTCTACCCGGGGGGGCTCAATGAGCAGTTCTTC. Protein product: CATSRVYPGGLNEQFF. The V and J genes are TRBV15 and TRBJ2-1; 8 bases match TRBD2. Germline V gene data show CDR1 as LNHNV and CDR2 as YYDKDF (reference sequence). This CDR3 region has 16 residues. The trim removed 1 base at V and 6 bases at J, leaving 8 bases unmatched.

The rearrangement uses TRBV6-4 and TRBJ1-1; tentatively, D is TRBD1 (5 bases). V was cut by 8 bases and J by 1 base, with 17 bases left in between. This CDR3 is built from 15 residues. CDR1 is MRHNA and CDR2 is SNTAGT in the germline V gene. The CDR3, as DNA: TGTGCCAGCCGCAGGGAGGACGGATCGAACACTGAAGCTTTCTTT. Residues: CASRREDGSNTEAFF.

This clonotype has just a few counts. The chain links TRBV5-6 to TRBJ1-5, with D possibly matching TRBD1 (5 bases). The CDR3 runs to 15 residues. The V gene lost 4 bases and the J gene lost 4 bases, with 15 bases spanning the gap. Germline values: CDR1 SGHDT, CDR2 YYEEEE. For the CDR3, the DNA is TGTGCCAGCAGCCCTGGTTTCGGGGCAAATCAGCCCCAGCATTTT. It translates to CASSPGFGANQPQHF.

The chain employs TRBV12-3 or TRBV12-4 and TRBJ1-6, with D hard to call. This CDR3 contains 14 residues. Trimming pared 3 bases from V and 7 bases from J, leaving 10 bases between. This CDR3 reads CASSLSRRNSPLHF. As DNA, the CDR3 is TGTGCCAGCAGTTTGAGCAGGAGGAATTCACCCCTCCACTTT.

The rearrangement uses TRBV4-1 and TRBJ2-3; 7 nucleotides agree with TRBD1. V dropped 1 base and J dropped 4; count of bases not matched to a gene: 5. This CDR3 has 15 amino acids. Germline V lookup: CDR1 MGHRA, CDR2 YSYEKL. As DNA, the CDR3 is TGCGCCAGCAGCCAAGGCACTAGGGGGCCAGATACGCAGTATTTT. Translated, it gives CASSQGTRGPDTQYF.

The chain couples TRBV20-1 to TRBJ1-1; unclear D gene. This CDR3 has 12 amino acids. CDR1 and CDR2 (germline): DFQATT, SNEGSKA (reference sequence). V was pared by 5 bases and J by 3 bases, with 10 bases between. The CDR3 DNA sequence: TGCAGTGCTTCGGACGGATACACTGAAGCTTTCTTT. This translates into CSASDGYTEAFF.